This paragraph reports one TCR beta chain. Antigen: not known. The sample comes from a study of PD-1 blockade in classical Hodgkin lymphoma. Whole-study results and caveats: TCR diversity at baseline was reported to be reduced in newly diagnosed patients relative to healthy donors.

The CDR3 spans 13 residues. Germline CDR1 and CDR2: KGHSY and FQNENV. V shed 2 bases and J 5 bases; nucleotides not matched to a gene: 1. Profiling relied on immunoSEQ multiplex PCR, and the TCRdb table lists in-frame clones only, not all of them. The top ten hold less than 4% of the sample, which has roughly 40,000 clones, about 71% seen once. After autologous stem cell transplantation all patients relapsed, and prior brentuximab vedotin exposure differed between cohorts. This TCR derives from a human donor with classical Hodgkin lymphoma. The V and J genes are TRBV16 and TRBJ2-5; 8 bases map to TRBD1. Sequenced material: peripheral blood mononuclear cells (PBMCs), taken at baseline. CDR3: CASSQGTGETQYF. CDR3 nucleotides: TGTGCCAGCAGCCAAGGGACAGGCGAGACCCAGTACTTC.